This T cell receptor (beta chain) was recovered during a study of blood T cell repertoires in COVID-19. On the study more broadly: Some COVID-19 samples were acute and others convalescent; all came from the United States, Italy and Spain. PBMCs, B-cell-depleted T cells, or T cells provided the cDNA or gDNA that made up the material.

The V end lost 5 bases, the J end lost 3 bases, and 13 bases lay between the germline ends. CDR3 length: 14 amino acids. CDR1 and CDR2 from the germline V gene are MDHEN and SYDVKM. The authors' processing: How many nucleated cells were present was estimated from reference gene primer amplification. Libraries were prepared by immunoSEQ multiplex PCR; TCRdb keeps only in-frame clonotypes and omits some of them. For V, J and clone size, that table is used; D and trimming come from the DNA. The repertoire holds about 110,000 clones, with 75% to 95% as singletons. The source is a woman aged 30 to 39 with acute or convalescent COVID-19. Sequenced: peripheral blood. The rearrangement links TRBV28 to TRBJ1-1, with TRBD1 as a possible D gene (5 bases). CDR3 amino acids: CASSETGDYTEAFF. CDR3 bases: TGTGCCAGCAGTGAAACAGGAGACTACACTGAAGCTTTCTTT.